The source of this T cell receptor beta chain is a study of blood T cell repertoires in COVID-19. Study summary: T cells, B-cell-depleted T cells, or PBMCs provided the cDNA or gDNA that served as material.

Clones were sequenced by immunoSEQ multiplex PCR, and TCRdb holds only the in-frame ones, with some missing. The sample holds 120,000 or so clones; around 82% are singletons and the top ten take approximately 17%. The clonotype originates from a woman aged 60-70 years with acute or convalescent COVID-19. Input material: peripheral blood.

In nucleotides, the CDR3 is TGTGCCAGCAGCCTACAGGCGGCCACTGAAGCTTTCTTT. Protein product: CASSLQAATEAFF. This chain connects TRBV2 to TRBJ1-1; the D gene is possibly TRBD1 (5 bases). Deletions cut 6 bases from V and 4 bases from J, with 12 bases between. Germline loops: CDR1 SNHLY, CDR2 FYNNEI. The CDR3 loop spans 13 amino acids.